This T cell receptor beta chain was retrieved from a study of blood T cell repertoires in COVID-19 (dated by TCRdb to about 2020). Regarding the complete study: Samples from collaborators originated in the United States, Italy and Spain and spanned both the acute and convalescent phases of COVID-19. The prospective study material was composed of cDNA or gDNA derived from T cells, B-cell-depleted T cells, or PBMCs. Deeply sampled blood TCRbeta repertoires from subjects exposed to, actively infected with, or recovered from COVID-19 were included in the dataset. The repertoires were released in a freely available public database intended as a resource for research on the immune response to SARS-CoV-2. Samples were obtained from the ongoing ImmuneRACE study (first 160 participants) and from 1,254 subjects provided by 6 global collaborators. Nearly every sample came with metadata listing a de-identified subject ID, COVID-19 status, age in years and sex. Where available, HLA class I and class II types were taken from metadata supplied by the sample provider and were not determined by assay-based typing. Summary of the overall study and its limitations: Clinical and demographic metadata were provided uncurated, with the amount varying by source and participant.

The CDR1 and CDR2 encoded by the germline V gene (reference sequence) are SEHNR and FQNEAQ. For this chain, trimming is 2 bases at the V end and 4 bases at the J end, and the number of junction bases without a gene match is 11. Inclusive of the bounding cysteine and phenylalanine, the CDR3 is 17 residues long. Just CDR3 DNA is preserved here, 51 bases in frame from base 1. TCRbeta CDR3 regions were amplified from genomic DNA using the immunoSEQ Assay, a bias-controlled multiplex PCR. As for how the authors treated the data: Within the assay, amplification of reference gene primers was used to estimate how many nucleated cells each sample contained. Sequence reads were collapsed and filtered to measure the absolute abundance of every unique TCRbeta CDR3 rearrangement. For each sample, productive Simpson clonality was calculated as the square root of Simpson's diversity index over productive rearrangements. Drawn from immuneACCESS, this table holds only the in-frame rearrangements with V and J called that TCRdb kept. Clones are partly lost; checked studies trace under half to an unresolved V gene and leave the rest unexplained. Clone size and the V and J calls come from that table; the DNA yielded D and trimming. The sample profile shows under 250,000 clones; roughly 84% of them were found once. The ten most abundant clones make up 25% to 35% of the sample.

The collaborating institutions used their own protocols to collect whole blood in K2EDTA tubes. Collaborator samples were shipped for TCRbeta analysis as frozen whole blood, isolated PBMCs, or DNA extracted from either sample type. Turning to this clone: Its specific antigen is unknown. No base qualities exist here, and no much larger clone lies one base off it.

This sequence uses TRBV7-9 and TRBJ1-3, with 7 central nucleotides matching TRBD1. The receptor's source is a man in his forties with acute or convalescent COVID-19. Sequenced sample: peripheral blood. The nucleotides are TGTGCCAGCAGCTTAAGCACCGGACAGGCCTTCGGAAACACCATATATTTT. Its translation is CASSLSTGQAFGNTIYF.